This is a list of T cell receptor beta chains from one sample in a study of cytomegalovirus exposure and HLA in healthy donors. Clones were sequenced by immunoSEQ multiplex PCR, and TCRdb holds only the in-frame ones, with some missing. The data contain 150,000 to 200,000 clones, around 77% of them singletons. Sequencing was performed on PBMCs. Receptor source: a woman aged 25 to 45 in good health and CMV-seronegative. The CDR3 runs from the conserved cysteine through the conserved F or W. The D gene is left open where the match is weak. The size entry is marked missing in some rows and otherwise reads once, few, many or a size class.

v_gene	abundance	d_gene	j_gene	CDR3aa	CDR3nt
TRBV7-9	NA	TRBD1	TRBJ1-1	CASSLGQGKNTEAFF	TGTGCCAGCAGCCTCGGACAGGGAAAGAACACTGAAGCTTTCTTT
TRBV6-6	NA	TRBD1	TRBJ1-2	CASSYTPGGGPGYTF	TGTGCCAGCAGTTACACGCCGGGAGGGGGCCCTGGCTACACCTTC
TRBV7-7	NA	TRBD1	TRBJ2-2	CASSLQGWTGELFF	TGTGCTAGCAGCTTACAGGGGTGGACCGGGGAGCTGTTTTTT
TRBV7-8	NA	NA	TRBJ1-2	CASSLSSGANYGYTF	TGTGCCAGCAGCTTATCTTCTGGAGCTAACTATGGCTACACCTTC
TRBV5-4	NA	NA	TRBJ2-7	CASSPRGPRDEQYF	TGTGCCAGCAGCCCCCGAGGACCGCGGGACGAGCAGTACTTC
TRBV11-2	NA	NA	TRBJ1-2	CASSLWDSGDYGYTF	TGTGCCAGCAGCTTATGGGACTCGGGGGACTATGGCTACACCTTC
TRBV7-9	NA	TRBD1	TRBJ1-1	CASSLDREYRNTEAFF	TGTGCCAGCAGCTTGGACAGGGAGTATAGGAACACTGAAGCTTTCTTT
TRBV28	NA	NA	TRBJ1-1	CASDSGEAFF	TGTGCCAGCGACAGTGGGGAAGCTTTCTTT
TRBV6-6	NA	NA	TRBJ1-4	CASSQNMGARGEKLFF	TGTGCCAGCAGCCAGAACATGGGGGCCCGTGGGGAAAAACTGTTTTTT
TRBV6-5	NA	TRBD2	TRBJ2-1	CASSLGLAGNNEQFF	TGTGCCAGCAGTTTGGGACTAGCGGGTAACAATGAGCAGTTCTTC
TRBV6-6	NA	NA	TRBJ2-1	CASRSGVDEQFF	TGTGCCAGCAGGTCAGGGGTCGATGAGCAGTTCTTC
TRBV27	NA	NA	TRBJ2-7	CASKAGNSYEQYF	TGTGCCAGCAAAGCAGGGAACTCCTACGAGCAGTACTTC
TRBV2	few	NA	TRBJ1-2	CASSVEGRANYGYTF	TGTGCCAGCAGTGTGGAGGGAAGGGCTAACTATGGCTACACCTTC
TRBV7-3	NA	NA	TRBJ2-6	CASSLIGVSGANVLTF	TGTGCCAGCAGCTTAATAGGAGTGTCTGGGGCCAACGTCCTGACTTTC
TRBV5-6	NA	TRBD2	TRBJ2-5	CASSWDYGQETQYF	TGTGCCAGCAGCTGGGACTACGGACAAGAGACCCAGTACTTC
TRBV12-5	few	NA	TRBJ2-7	CASGLIRVYEQYF	TGTGCTAGTGGTTTGATCCGGGTCTACGAGCAGTACTTC
TRBV5-4	NA	TRBD1	TRBJ2-5	CASSLGGGAETQYF	TGTGCCAGCAGCTTGGGAGGGGGCGCGGAGACCCAGTACTTC
TRBV7-6	NA	NA	TRBJ1-1	CASSLVGVNTEAFF	TGTGCCAGCAGCTTAGTAGGGGTGAACACTGAAGCTTTCTTT
TRBV18	NA	NA	TRBJ2-5	CASSPESFSQETQYF	TGTGCCAGCTCACCAGAATCTTTTAGCCAAGAGACCCAGTACTTC
TRBV18	NA	TRBD1	TRBJ1-1	CASSPNRGLSAFF	TGTGCCAGCTCACCCAACAGGGGTCTCTCAGCTTTCTTT
TRBV5-1	NA	NA	TRBJ2-3	CASNPSQGWTDTQYF	TGCGCCAGCAACCCTTCACAGGGTTGGACAGATACGCAGTATTTT
TRBV29-1	NA	NA	TRBJ1-2	CSVVGGVYGYTF	TGCAGCGTTGTGGGGGGTGTCTATGGCTACACCTTC
TRBV4-1	NA	NA	TRBJ2-6	CASSQDQQGEVSGANVLTF	TGCGCCAGCAGTCAAGATCAACAGGGTGAGGTTTCTGGGGCCAACGTCCTGACTTTC
TRBV14	NA	NA	TRBJ1-1	CASSQELVRNTEAFF	TGTGCCAGCAGCCAAGAACTGGTGAGGAACACTGAAGCTTTCTTT
TRBV19	NA	TRBD1	TRBJ2-5	CASSIGTGGSETQYF	TGTGCCAGTAGTATTGGGACAGGGGGCTCGGAGACCCAGTACTTC
TRBV29-1	NA	NA	TRBJ1-6	CSARRTDNSPLHF	TGCAGCGCCCGAAGGACAGATAATTCACCCCTCCACTTT
TRBV5-6	few	TRBD1	TRBJ2-1	CASRNQGANYNEQFF	TGTGCCAGCAGAAACCAGGGGGCAAACTACAATGAGCAGTTCTTC
TRBV2	NA	TRBD1	TRBJ2-7	CASKFQGVSYEQYF	TGTGCCAGCAAGTTCCAGGGGGTCTCCTACGAGCAGTACTTC
TRBV30	few	NA	TRBJ1-1	CAWSFGDRNTEAFF	TGTGCCTGGAGCTTCGGGGATCGGAACACTGAAGCTTTCTTT
TRBV6-5	few	NA	TRBJ2-7	CASRTTGKFHYEQYF	TGTGCCAGCAGGACTACAGGGAAATTTCACTACGAGCAGTACTTC
TRBV2	NA	TRBD1	TRBJ1-1	CASSGQGGTEAFF	TGTGCCAGCAGCGGACAGGGTGGCACTGAAGCTTTCTTT
TRBV7-3	NA	TRBD2	TRBJ2-3	CASSFTSGGSTDTQYF	TGTGCCAGCAGCTTCACTAGCGGGGGGAGCACAGATACGCAGTATTTT
TRBV5-1	NA	TRBD1	TRBJ2-5	CASSLGGQWGETQYF	TGCGCCAGCAGCTTGGGGGGACAGTGGGGAGAGACCCAGTACTTC
TRBV11-2	NA	NA	TRBJ1-1	CASSENPRGTEAFF	TGTGCCAGCAGCGAAAACCCCCGGGGGACTGAAGCTTTCTTT
TRBV2	NA	NA	TRBJ1-2	CASNPWQAGYTF	TGTGCCAGCAACCCATGGCAGGCTGGCTACACCTTC
TRBV5-1	NA	NA	TRBJ1-5	CASSRGQPNQPQHF	TGCGCCAGCAGCAGGGGTCAGCCCAATCAGCCCCAGCATTTT
TRBV29-1	NA	TRBD1	TRBJ1-2	CSVGPLQGFYGYTF	TGCAGCGTTGGCCCGCTACAGGGGTTCTATGGCTACACCTTC
TRBV6-6	NA	TRBD1	TRBJ2-7	CASDRGEMEQYF	TGTGCCTCGGACAGGGGGGAGATGGAGCAGTACTTC
TRBV29-1	NA	NA	TRBJ1-1	CSVNLRLSNTEAFF	TGCAGCGTTAATCTCAGGCTCTCGAACACTGAAGCTTTCTTT
TRBV2	NA	NA	TRBJ1-5	CASSETDSNQPQHF	TGTGCCAGCAGTGAAACAGATAGCAATCAGCCCCAGCATTTT
TRBV5-1	NA	NA	TRBJ2-2	CASSLMPGNTGELFF	TGCGCCAGCAGCTTGATGCCGGGGAACACCGGGGAGCTGTTTTTT
TRBV7-9	NA	NA	TRBJ2-7	CASSLGAGVSYEQYF	TGTGCCAGCAGCTTAGGGGCAGGGGTCTCCTACGAGCAGTACTTC
TRBV6-6	NA	NA	TRBJ1-1	CASSLLPAGQTEAFF	TGTGCCAGCAGCCTACTTCCCGCCGGACAGACTGAAGCTTTCTTT
TRBV5-1	NA	TRBD1	TRBJ1-2	CASSPGGTADEYGYTF	TGCGCCAGCAGTCCCGGTGGGACAGCCGATGAATATGGCTACACCTTC
TRBV5-1	NA	NA	TRBJ1-2	CASSLASQYYGYTF	TGCGCCAGCAGCTTGGCCTCACAGTACTATGGCTACACCTTC
TRBV5-1	NA	TRBD1	TRBJ2-7	CASSLVGGVGEQYF	TGCGCCAGCAGCTTGGTAGGGGGCGTGGGGGAGCAGTACTTC
TRBV6-5	NA	NA	TRBJ2-1	CASSYGRANNEQFF	TGTGCCAGCAGTTACGGGCGGGCTAACAATGAGCAGTTCTTC